This passage covers 12 T cell receptor beta chains from one sample sequenced in a study of T cell responses to AZD1222 COVID-19 vaccine. Data came from immunoSEQ multiplex PCR; TCRdb stores just in-frame clones and leaves some out. Among 150,000 to 200,000 clones, 88% were seen once, and the ten largest hold roughly 26%. The source was peripheral blood, collected 28 days after the second AZD1222 dose. The receptors here all came from an adult who received the AZD1222 COVID-19 vaccine.

J is TRBJ2-3 and V is TRBV7-2, with D tentatively TRBD1 (6 bases). The CDR3 runs to 18 residues. Germline V gene data show CDR1 as SGHTA and CDR2 as FQGNSA. V lost 4 bases, J lost 2 bases, and 22 bases lay in between. The CDR3, as DNA: TGTGCCAGCAGCTCCCGACAGGTACGGGTCGGCACCACAGATACGCAGTATTTT. Protein product: CASSSRQVRVGTTDTQYF.

The chain couples TRBV12-5 to TRBJ2-3, with D possibly matching TRBD1 (6 bases). The CDR3 is 14 residues long. The V gene's germline CDR1 is LGHNT and CDR2 FRNRAP. Trimming took 4 bases from V and 7 from J, leaving 15 bases between them. This CDR3 is CASGSGTPPNTQYF. The CDR3 DNA follows: TGTGCTAGTGGTTCCGGGACACCCCCGAATACGCAGTATTTT.

The count of this clone is one. The chain employs TRBV3-1 (or the pseudogene TRBV3-2) and TRBJ2-7; D is perhaps TRBD1 (6 bases). Germline V lookup: CDR1 LGHDT, CDR2 YNNKEL (reference sequence). The CDR3 runs to 12 residues. V lost 0 bases and J lost 9, with 9 bases in between. The CDR3 nucleotides are TGTGCCAGCAGCCAAGAACAGGGAAGGCAGTACTTC. This translates into CASSQEQGRQYF.

The gene calls are TRBV28 and TRBJ2-1, with TRBD2 identical over 11 bases. Germline V CDR1 and CDR2: MDHEN, SYDVKM. The ends lost 6 bases at V and 4 bases at J; junction bases unmatched: 8. The CDR3 is 16 amino acids. The CDR3 coding sequence is TGTGCCAGCAGGCGACCCGGGACTAGCGGTTACAATGAGCAGTTCTTC. Translated, it gives CASRRPGTSGYNEQFF. The full variable domain, completed using reference TRBV28 and TRBJ2-1, is DVKVTQSSRYLVKRTGEKVFLECVQDMDHENMFWYRQDPGLGLRLIYFSYDVKMKEKGDIPEGYSVSREKKERFSLILESASTNQTSMYLCASRRPGTSGYNEQFFGPGTRLTVL.

CDR3 region: CASSQMTNGEQFF. For the CDR3, the DNA is TGTGCCAGCAGCCAAATGACAAACGGTGAGCAGTTCTTC. The chain is built from TRBV3-1 (or the pseudogene TRBV3-2) and TRBJ2-1; no clear D. This CDR3 comprises 13 residues. Germline V CDR1 and CDR2: LGHDT, YNNKEL (reference sequence). V gave up 2 bases and J gave up 9 bases, with 11 bases separating them.

The V and J genes are TRBV6-5 and TRBJ2-3; weak D call: TRBD1 (6 bases). This CDR3 has 15 residues. With 6 bases removed from V and 0 bases from J, the gap between germline ends came to 13 bases. Germline V gene lookup returns CDR1 MNHEY and CDR2 SVGAGI. CDR3 in DNA: TGTGCCAGCAGCCGCCCACAGGGTAGCACAGATACGCAGTATTTT. Translating gives CASSRPQGSTDTQYF.

V is TRBV4-2 and J is TRBJ1-2; D is unclear. This CDR3 comprises 13 residues. V was trimmed by 0 bases and J by 2 bases, leaving 4 bases between them. Germline CDR1 and CDR2: LGHNA and YNFKEQ. The DNA for the CDR3 is TGTGCCAGCAGCCAAGAAGGGAACTATGGCTACACCTTC. It encodes CASSQEGNYGYTF.

This clone has more than one count but fewer than ten. This sequence joins TRBV5-6 and TRBJ1-5, with D tentatively TRBD1 (5 bases). The CDR3 is made up of 17 amino acids. CDR1 is SGHDT, CDR2 YYEEEE, per germline. Trimming removed 4 bases at V and 2 bases at J, with 19 bases between. The CDR3 coding sequence is TGTGCCAGCAGCCTCACACTTGCGTCGACAGGCAATCAGCCCCAGCATTTT. The encoded protein is CASSLTLASTGNQPQHF.

The CDR3 DNA reads TGTGCCAGCAGTGGACAAATCCACGGAGCAGATACGCAGTATTTT. Protein: CASSGQIHGADTQYF. The gene calls are TRBV6-2 or TRBV6-3 and TRBJ2-3, with D possibly being TRBD1 (5 bases). The germline gives CDR1 MNHEY, CDR2 SVGEGT. V was shortened by 5 bases and J by 4 bases, with 16 bases between the two germline ends. CDR3 length: 15 amino acids.

The chain couples TRBV20-1 to TRBJ2-1, with D maybe TRBD1 (6 bases). The CDR3 contains 14 residues. Germline lookup yields CDR1 DFQATT and CDR2 SNEGSKA (reference sequence). Trimming took off 3 bases at V and 2 bases at J, with 11 bases between the two ends. The CDR3 bases are TGCAGTGCTAGTGGGGGCGATACCTACAATGAGCAGTTCTTC. It translates to CSASGGDTYNEQFF.

The genes are TRBV19 and TRBJ2-7; D is perhaps TRBD1 or TRBD2 (6 bases each). V was cut by 10 bases and J by 3 bases, with 28 bases left in between. This CDR3 comprises 17 residues. Germline V CDR1 and CDR2: LNHDA, SQIVND (reference sequence). This CDR3 reads CATRGPPSRKRNYEQYF. The CDR3 DNA reads TGTGCCACTCGGGGGCCTCCATCACGCAAAAGAAACTACGAGCAGTACTTC.

Remarks on this clone: Relative to the germline gene, one junction end is altered; a read error may explain this. CDR3 loop: CASSQEGAGGSDSRIF. CDR3 DNA sequence: TGCGCCAGCAGCCAAGAAGGAGCGGGAGGGTCGGACTCGCGGATCTTC. This chain uses TRBV4-1 with TRBJ2-1, with 10 bases matching TRBD2. CDR1 is MGHRA and CDR2 is YSYEKL in the germline V gene. The CDR3 sequence is 16 residues long.